The TCR beta chain under discussion was sequenced for a study of shared clonotypes between healthy human individuals. Researchers ran the assay at a deep level. DNA at approximately 200 ng, tens of thousands of T cell genomes, went into sorted-subset replicate PCRs. Profiling relied on immunoSEQ multiplex PCR, and the TCRdb table lists in-frame clones only, not all of them. The sample shows nearly 2 million clones, 85% to 95% of them seen only once. The naive CD8 fraction comprised CD45RO-negative cells positively selected for CCR7 and excluded terminally differentiated effector memory CD45RA+ cells. V shed 4 bases, J shed 4 bases, and the junction held 8 bases outside the gene matches. CDR1 and CDR2 from the germline V gene are GTSNPN and SVGIG (reference sequence). CDR3 length: 14 amino acids. Findings and limits, study-wide: The study found lower generation probabilities in non-shared clonotypes than in those shared by all four donors.

Remarks on this clone: The antigen is not known.

The clonotype comes from a young man in good health. The rearrangement joins TRBV30 to TRBJ2-7; 9 nucleotides match TRBD1. Sequencing used naive CD8+ T cells sorted from blood. The CDR3 loop is CAWTTGTGFYEQYF. Written as DNA, the CDR3 is TGTGCCTGGACCACCGGGACAGGGTTTTACGAGCAGTACTTC.